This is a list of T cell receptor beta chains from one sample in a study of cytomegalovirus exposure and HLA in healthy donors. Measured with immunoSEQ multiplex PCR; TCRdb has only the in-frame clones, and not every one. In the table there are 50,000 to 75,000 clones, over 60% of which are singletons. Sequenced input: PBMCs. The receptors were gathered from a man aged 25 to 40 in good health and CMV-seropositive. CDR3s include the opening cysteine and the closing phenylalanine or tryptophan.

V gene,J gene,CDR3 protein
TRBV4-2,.,CASSQDLAAYEQYF
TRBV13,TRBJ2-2,CASSPTTRRGNTGELFF
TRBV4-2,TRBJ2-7,CASSQGAGGPFDEQYF
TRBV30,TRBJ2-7,CAWAVLGGYEQYF
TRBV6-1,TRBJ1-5,CASSDWTGWNQPQHF
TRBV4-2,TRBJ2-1,CASEKAGTYNEQFF
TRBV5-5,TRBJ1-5,CASSFDRLGNQPQHF
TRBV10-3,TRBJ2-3,CAIRSGTPTDTQYF
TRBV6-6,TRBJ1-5,CASSPGTHSNQPQHF
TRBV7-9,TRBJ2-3,CASSTRTGAITDTQYF
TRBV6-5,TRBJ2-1,CASSYSVTGDSSVQFF
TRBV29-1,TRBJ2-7,CSVEGRQGAHEQYF
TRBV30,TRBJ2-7,CAWNPGGSYEQYF
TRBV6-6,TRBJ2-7,CASTRGGGSAYEQYF
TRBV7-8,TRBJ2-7,CASSLDTYEQYF
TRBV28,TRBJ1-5,CASSLSTFRQGRGNQPQHF
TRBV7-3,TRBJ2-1,CASSLGGTGSYNEQFF
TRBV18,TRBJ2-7,CASSPEGPEQYF
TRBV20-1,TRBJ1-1,CSAPVNTEAFF
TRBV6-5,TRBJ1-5,CAISETAGQPQHF
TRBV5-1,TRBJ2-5,CASMSPDGLKTQYF
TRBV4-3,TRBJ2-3,CASSPGLPRTDTQYF
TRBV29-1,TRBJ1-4,CSVLPTNEKLFF
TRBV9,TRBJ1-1,CASSLVRGGTEAFF